The 19 T cell receptor beta chains below all came from one sample that was sequenced in a study of lymphopenia after photon versus proton radiotherapy. The data were produced by immunoSEQ multiplex PCR, yet TCRdb's version contains in-frame clones alone and is incomplete. This sample yields roughly 25,000 clones, of which around 90% are seen a single time; 0.65% to 0.9% belongs to the top ten. Specimen: peripheral blood, collected from a patient treated with photon-based radiotherapy. Every receptor here comes from a woman between 45 and 65 years old with cholangiocarcinoma.

A few counts support this clone. The chain combines TRBV7-9 with TRBJ2-7; D unclear. Germline CDR1 is SEHNR and CDR2 is FQNEAQ (reference sequence). The CDR3 is made up of 11 amino acids. Trimming shortened V by 5 bases and J by 4 bases, and 6 bases separated the two germline ends. The DNA of the CDR3 is TGTGCCAGCAGCACCTCATACGAGCAGTACTTC. Translation gives CASSTSYEQYF.

The CDR3 region is CASSPTTVDTEAFF. The CDR3 nucleotides read TGTGCCAGCTCACCTACGACGGTTGACACTGAAGCTTTCTTT. The chain links TRBV18 to TRBJ1-1; D remains unclear. V dropped 3 bases and J dropped 3 bases, with 11 bases sitting between them. Germline CDR1 reads KGHSH; CDR2 reads LQKENI. This CDR3 contains 14 residues. Based on the CDR3 plus reference TRBV18 and TRBJ1-1, the full variable domain is NAGVMQNPRHLVRRRGQEARLRCSPMKGHSHVYWYRQLPEEGLKFMVYLQKENIIDESGMPKERFSAEFPKEGPSILRIQQVVRGDSAAYFCASSPTTVDTEAFFGQGTRLTVV.

The J gene is TRBJ2-7, the V gene TRBV6-5, with D perhaps TRBD2 (5 bases). The CDR3 length is 16 residues. The germline V and J ends were trimmed by 0 bases and 0 bases, with 12 bases remaining between them. The germline V gene encodes CDR1 MNHEY and CDR2 SVGAGI. The CDR3 protein is CASSYSGEGSSYEQYF. In nucleotides, the CDR3 is TGTGCCAGCAGTTACTCAGGTGAAGGGAGCTCCTACGAGCAGTACTTC.

CDR3 DNA: TGTGCCAGCAGTCAGAGGACTATTCAAGAGACCCAGTACTTC. Its protein product is CASSQRTIQETQYF. J is TRBJ2-5 and V is TRBV6-5; a weak D match, TRBD2 (6 bases). CDR3 size: 14 residues. Germline V gene lookup returns CDR1 MNHEY and CDR2 SVGAGI. The ends were cut back, 5 bases at V and 2 bases at J, with 12 bases in the middle.

This chain connects TRBV30 to TRBJ1-1, with D possibly being TRBD1 (5 bases). The CDR3 length is 13 residues. V lost 5 bases to trimming and J lost 5 bases, with 15 bases between them. Germline CDR1 and CDR2: GTSNPN and SVGIG (reference sequence). CDR3 loop: CAWEAGGWTEAFF. In DNA, the CDR3 is TGTGCCTGGGAAGCGGGGGGGTGGACTGAAGCTTTCTTT.

This chain uses TRBV5-1 with TRBJ1-1; a possible D gene is TRBD1 (5 bases). V was cut by 1 base and J by 4 bases, with 14 bases left in between. Germline CDR1 and CDR2: SGHRS and YFSETQ. The CDR3 has 15 amino acids. This CDR3 reads CASSLYPGVGTEAFF. The CDR3 nucleotides read TGCGCCAGCAGCTTGTACCCGGGGGTGGGCACTGAAGCTTTCTTT.

V and J are TRBV19 and TRBJ2-5, with TRBD2 matching 10 bases. The CDR3 totals 17 residues. The germline CDR1 and CDR2 sequences are LNHDA and SQIVND (reference sequence). Losses at the gene ends were 1 base for V and 5 bases for J; bases not matched to a gene: 10. The CDR3 nucleotides read TGTGCCAGTAGTATAGGAGCGGGGGGGCCTTTAGGTGAGACCCAGTACTTC. As protein: CASSIGAGGPLGETQYF.

The rearrangement joins TRBV27 to TRBJ2-5; D perhaps matches TRBD2 (6 bases). Trimming left V 2 bases short and J 2 bases short, with 12 bases between. Germline V gives CDR1 MNHEY, CDR2 SMNVEV (reference sequence). The CDR3 consists of 15 residues. The CDR3 sequence is CASSLGLARQETQYF. The CDR3 bases are TGTGCCAGCAGTTTAGGGCTAGCGAGACAAGAGACCCAGTACTTC.

V usage is TRBV5-6 and J usage is TRBJ1-2; D is ambiguous. The CDR3 runs 17 residues. CDR1 and CDR2 from the germline V gene are SGHDT and YYEEEE. V was pared by 3 bases and J by 3 bases, with 21 bases between. Written as DNA, the CDR3 is TGTGCCAGCAGCTCTCCCCGGGCCCCTCAAAGGGACTATGGCTACACCTTC. This encodes CASSSPRAPQRDYGYTF.

The rearrangement joins TRBV6-4 to TRBJ2-5; 9 nucleotides align to TRBD2. With 0 bases clipped from V and 5 bases from J, the junction kept 22 bases outside the gene matches. Germline CDR1 MRHNA, CDR2 SNTAGT. The CDR3 totals 21 residues. For the CDR3, the DNA is TGTGCCAGCAGTGACTCGATAGGGTGTGCGGGGGGGGCCGCATCTCGGGAGACCCAGTACTTC. Its protein is CASSDSIGCAGGAASRETQYF.

The rearrangement joins TRBV5-1 to TRBJ2-2; 10 bases fit TRBD2. This CDR3 region has 16 residues. Germline CDR1 and CDR2: SGHRS and YFSETQ. Losses at the gene ends were 4 bases for V and 4 bases for J; bases not matched to a gene: 7. The CDR3 protein is CASSTDLAGGTGELFF. The CDR3, as DNA: TGCGCCAGCAGCACCGATTTAGCGGGGGGCACCGGGGAGCTGTTTTTT.

As DNA, the CDR3 is TGTGCCAGCACCCTCGGCGGGGGGGCATACGAGCAGTACTTC. Its translation is CASTLGGGAYEQYF. The J gene is TRBJ2-7, the V gene TRBV7-8, with 9 bases fitting TRBD2. Germline trimming cut 7 bases from V and 4 bases from J; bases unmatched to any gene: 8. The germline V gene has CDR1 SGHVS and CDR2 FQNEAQ. The CDR3 sequence is 14 residues long.

V gene TRBV27 combines with J gene TRBJ2-3; tentatively, D is TRBD2 (6 bases). The CDR3 has 15 amino acids. Germline values: CDR1 MNHEY, CDR2 SMNVEV (reference sequence). The ends were cut back, 1 base at V and 2 bases at J, with 10 bases in the middle. DNA for the CDR3: TGTGCCAGCAGTTTATGGGACTCTACCACAGATACGCAGTATTTT. Its translation is CASSLWDSTTDTQYF.

This chain links TRBV5-5 with TRBJ2-7; either TRBD1 or TRBD2 may supply D (5 bases each). V lost 4 bases and J lost 3, with 17 bases in between. Germline loops: CDR1 SGHKS, CDR2 YYEKEE (reference sequence). The CDR3 is 15 residues long. CDR3: CASSKKGPLSYEQYF. In DNA form, the CDR3 reads TGTGCCAGCAGCAAGAAGGGACCCTTAAGCTACGAGCAGTACTTC.

The sample holds one count of this clone. This chain uses TRBV12-5 with TRBJ2-7, with 11 bases matching TRBD1. The CDR3 is made up of 16 amino acids. V shed 3 bases, J shed 4 bases, and the junction held 8 bases outside the gene matches. The V gene's germline CDR1 is LGHNT and CDR2 FRNRAP. The CDR3 loop is CASGFSRDRGSYEQYF. CDR3 nucleotide sequence: TGTGCTAGTGGTTTTAGTCGGGACAGGGGGTCTTACGAGCAGTACTTC. The complete variable domain, with remaining parts taken from reference TRBV12-5 and TRBJ2-7, reads DARVTQTPRHKVTEMGQEVTMRCQPILGHNTVFWYRQTMMQGLELLAYFRNRAPLDDSGMPKDRFSAEMPDATLATLKIQPSEPRDSAVYFCASGFSRDRGSYEQYFGPGTRLTVT.

The rearrangement links TRBV27 to TRBJ1-5; possibly TRBD1 for D (5 bases). The CDR3 is 17 amino acids. Germline V gives CDR1 MNHEY, CDR2 SMNVEV (reference sequence). V lost 7 bases, J lost 1 base, and 20 bases lay in between. CDR3 in amino acids: CASTPSRQTDSNQPQHF. Written as DNA, the CDR3 is TGTGCCAGCACCCCAAGTCGACAGACGGACAGCAATCAGCCCCAGCATTTT.

The J gene is TRBJ2-5, the V gene TRBV5-5; 15 bases map to TRBD2. The CDR3 has 19 amino acids. In germline, CDR1 is SGHKS, CDR2 YYEKEE (reference sequence). V lost 0 bases and J lost 1; bases outside the gene matches: 7. This CDR3 reads CASSLGWTSGGALQETQYF. The CDR3 DNA reads as TGTGCCAGCAGCTTGGGTTGGACTAGCGGGGGGGCACTCCAAGAGACCCAGTACTTC.

The rearrangement links TRBV20-1 to TRBJ2-7; no definite D call. Germline V gene lookup returns CDR1 DFQATT and CDR2 SNEGSKA (reference sequence). The CDR3 length is 11 residues. Trimming took off 6 bases at V and 4 bases at J, with 10 bases between the two ends. The CDR3 coding sequence is TGCAGTGCCACTACCCTATACGAGCAGTACTTC. This encodes CSATTLYEQYF.

The chain joins TRBV5-1 to TRBJ1-4; weak D call: TRBD1 (5 bases). The CDR3 extends over 13 amino acids. Trimming took off 0 bases at V and 9 bases at J, with 9 bases between the two ends. Per the germline V gene, CDR1 is SGHRS and CDR2 is YFSETQ. This chain's CDR3 is CASSLAGGKKLFF. CDR3 nucleotides: TGCGCCAGCAGCTTGGCCGGGGGAAAAAAACTGTTTTTT.